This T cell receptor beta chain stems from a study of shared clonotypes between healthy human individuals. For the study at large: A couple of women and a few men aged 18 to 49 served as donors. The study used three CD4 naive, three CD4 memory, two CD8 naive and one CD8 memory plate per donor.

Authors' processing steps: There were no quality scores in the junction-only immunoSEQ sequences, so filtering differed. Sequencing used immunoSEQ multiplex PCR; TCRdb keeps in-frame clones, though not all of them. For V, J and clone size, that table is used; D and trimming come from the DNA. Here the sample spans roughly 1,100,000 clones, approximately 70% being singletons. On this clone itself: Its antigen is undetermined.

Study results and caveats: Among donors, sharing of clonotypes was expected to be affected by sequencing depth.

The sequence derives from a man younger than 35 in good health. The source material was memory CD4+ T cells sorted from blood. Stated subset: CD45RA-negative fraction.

CDR3 coding DNA: TGTGCTAGTGGTTTGGGACGACCGGGACAGTCTCCCCCAACTAATGAAAAACTGTTTTTT. This translates into CASGLGRPGQSPPTNEKLFF. The V gene is TRBV12-5, the J gene TRBJ1-4; 7 positions match TRBD1. V lost 1 base and J lost 0; bases outside the gene matches: 14. Germline loops: CDR1 LGHNT, CDR2 FRNRAP. The CDR3 has 20 residues.